This entry concerns a single T cell receptor (beta chain). This clone has just one count. This clone's antigen is unknown. Per-nucleotide qualities are absent, and no much larger clonotype sits a single base away. This sample stems from a study of Ad26.COV2.S vaccination and SARS-CoV-2 variants (dated by TCRdb to the early 2020s). Broadly, across the study: Donors in the vaccine arm were drawn from COV1001, a phase I-IIa trial of Ad26.COV2.S in healthy adults that was multicentre, randomized, double-blind and placebo-controlled. Investigators did not know the trial group allocation while performing experiments and assessing outcomes. A total of approximately 30 samples were included in the TCR-sequenced set, comprising around 19 Ad26.COV2.S vaccine recipients, 5 placebo recipients and 8 SARS-CoV-2 convalescent individuals. Trial participants were randomized into five groups of five, in which low-dose or high-dose Ad26.COV2.S was given once or twice, or placebo was given on both occasions. Ad26.COV2.S was given intramuscularly at 5x10^10 or 1x10^11 viral particles, as a single shot or as two shots 56 days apart. Sequencing of the TCRbeta repertoire served to evaluate the specificity and breadth of SARS-CoV-2-reactive T cell receptors following Ad26.COV2.S vaccination. The paper's findings and limits, for the study overall: The study lacked the statistical power to compare responses across vaccine doses or regimens. Ad26.COV2.S recipients had higher spike-specific TCR breadth than placebo recipients (P = 0.0014). Vaccine and placebo recipients had comparable non-spike TCR breadth, which fits with the vaccine containing only spike. Substantial breadth of spike-specific CD8+ and CD4+ T cell responses was reported after vaccination. It was noted by the authors that total T cell responses may have been underestimated by the TCR breadth and depth analyses.

The intended sense of this specimen's treatment or condition label: roughly 19 received Ad26.COV2.S at low or high dose, single or two shots; 5 received placebo; per-sample allocation not given. Repertoires of vaccine and placebo recipients were sequenced from samples taken on day 63 after the first injection. Between 29 July and 7 August 2020, Cohort 1b enrolled around 24 adults aged 18-55 years at one site in Boston, USA. Ad26.COV2.S was a replication-incompetent adenovirus type 26 vector that expressed a prefusion-stabilized SARS-CoV-2 spike protein derived from the original Wuhan strain. TCRbeta CDR3 regions were sequenced with the immunoSEQ Assay. After extraction, genomic DNA underwent amplification by bias-controlled multiplex PCR, followed by high-throughput sequencing. The authors' pipeline ran thus. To quantify the absolute abundance of each unique TCRbeta CDR3 region, sequences were collapsed and filtered. T cell fraction was estimated by normalization of TCRbeta template counts to usable DNA, with usable DNA being measured through amplification of reference genes present in all nucleated cells. Repertoire TCRs were annotated as SARS-CoV-2-specific when V gene, CDR3 amino acid sequence and J gene were exactly matched to a known reactive TCR set. The reference SARS-CoV-2 TCR set was obtained from MIRA and was filtered for enrichment in COVID-19-positive ImmuneCODE repertoires, whereby public or cross-reactive TCRs were removed. Based on the MIRA antigens, annotated TCRs were further analysed at the level of specific ORF or position within ORF. Breadth was defined as the number of annotated unique rearrangements divided by the total number of unique productive rearrangements, and depth was defined as the summed frequency of the annotated unique rearrangements. Group comparisons of TCR breadth used two-sided Wilcoxon rank-sum tests. TCRdb mirrors the immuneACCESS table, restricted to in-frame sequences. Some clones are absent from its copies; in checked studies, under half trace to an unresolved V gene, and the reason for the others is unknown. The V and J calls and clone size come from that table; D and trimming were worked out from the DNA. The sample table shows roughly 410,000 clones, and around 82% are seen once. The top ten clones comprise almost 7.5% of the sample.

The sequences come from peripheral blood, collected in a trial of Ad26.COV2.S vaccine versus placebo. The sequence came from a person between 18 and 65 years old who received the Ad26.COV2.S COVID-19 vaccine or a placebo.

The CDR3 protein is CASSISGNTIYF. The DNA reads TGTGCCAGCAGCATCTCTGGAAACACCATATATTTT. The chain is assembled from TRBV6-6 and TRBJ1-3; confidence is insufficient to name the D gene. CDR1 and CDR2 were assigned from the germline V gene (reference sequence) as MNHNY and SVGAGI. The CDR3 holds 12 amino acids from the cysteine to the phenylalanine. The only DNA kept is the CDR3, 36 bases in frame from the first base. V is cut by 6 bases and J by 0 bases, and the space between the germline ends is 3 bases.